This T cell receptor (beta chain) was documented in a study of radiation and T cells in renal cell carcinoma. General study points: In blood, top tumor clones expanded by 2 weeks, shrinking by 4. Pretreatment tumor biopsies were lacking, so baseline clonotypes are unknown.

The CDR3 is made up of 15 amino acids. Looked up from germline, CDR1 is SEHNR and CDR2 is FQNEAQ (reference sequence). V shed 1 base and J shed 6 bases, with 12 bases lying between them. Concerning this clone itself: The antigen remains unidentified.

The repertoire was sequenced with immunoSEQ multiplex PCR; TCRdb's copy has only in-frame clones and lacks some. The sample lists more than 120,000 clones, approximately 86% seen once, with less than 20% in the top ten. Time point described: blood 4 weeks post-SBRT, at nephrectomy. Regarding treatment: 15 Gy SBRT to primary tumor, nephrectomy 4 weeks later. Nephrectomy followed 15 Gy stereotactic body radiation by 4 weeks. Clear cell pathology was present in this patient's renal cell carcinoma. This sequence joins TRBV7-9 and TRBJ2-2, with D possibly matching TRBD1 (5 bases). This clonotype originated in a woman between 50 and 59 years old with renal cell carcinoma. Sample: blood, taken from a patient whose treatment included radiotherapy and nephrectomy. CDR3 sequence: CASSLDSRAAGELFF. The CDR3 DNA reads as TGTGCCAGCAGCTTAGATAGCAGGGCCGCCGGGGAGCTGTTTTTT.